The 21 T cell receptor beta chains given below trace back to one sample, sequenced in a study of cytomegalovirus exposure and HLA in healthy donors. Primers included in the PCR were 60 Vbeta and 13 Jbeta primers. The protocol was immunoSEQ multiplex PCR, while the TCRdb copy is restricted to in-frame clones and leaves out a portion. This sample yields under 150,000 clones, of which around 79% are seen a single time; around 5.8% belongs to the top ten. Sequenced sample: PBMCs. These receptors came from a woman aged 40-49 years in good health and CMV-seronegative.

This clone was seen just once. CDR3 residues: CASSPRTSGTDTQYF. CDR3 in DNA: TGTGCCAGCAGCCCTAGGACTAGCGGCACAGATACGCAGTATTTT. The genes are TRBV5-4 and TRBJ2-3, with 9 bases fitting TRBD2. This CDR3 region has 15 residues. The germline gives CDR1 SGHNT, CDR2 YYREEE (reference sequence). The V segment lost 4 bases and the J segment 1 base; nucleotides outside the gene matches: 4.

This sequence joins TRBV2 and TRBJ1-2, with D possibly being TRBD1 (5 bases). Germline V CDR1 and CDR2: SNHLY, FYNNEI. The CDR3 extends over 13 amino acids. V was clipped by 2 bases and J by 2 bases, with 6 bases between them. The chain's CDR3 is CASSEWGNYGYTF. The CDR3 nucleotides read TGTGCCAGCAGTGAATGGGGCAACTATGGCTACACCTTC.

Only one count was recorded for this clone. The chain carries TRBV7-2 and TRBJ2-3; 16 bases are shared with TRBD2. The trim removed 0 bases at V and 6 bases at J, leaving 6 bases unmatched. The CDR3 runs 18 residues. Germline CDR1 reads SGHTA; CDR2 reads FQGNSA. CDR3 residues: CASSLAVGTSGREDTQYF. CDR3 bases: TGTGCCAGCAGCTTAGCGGTCGGGACTAGCGGGAGGGAGGATACGCAGTATTTT.

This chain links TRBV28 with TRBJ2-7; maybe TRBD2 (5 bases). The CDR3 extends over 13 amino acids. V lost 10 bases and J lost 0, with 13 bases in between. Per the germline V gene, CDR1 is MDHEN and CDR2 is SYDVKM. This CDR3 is CAIRTDPSYEQYF. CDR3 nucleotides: TGTGCCATCCGGACTGACCCCTCCTACGAGCAGTACTTC.

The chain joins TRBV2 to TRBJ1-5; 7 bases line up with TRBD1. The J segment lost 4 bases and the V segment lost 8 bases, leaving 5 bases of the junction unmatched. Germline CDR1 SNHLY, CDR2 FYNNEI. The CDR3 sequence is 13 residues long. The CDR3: CASGDSGNQPQHF. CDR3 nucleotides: TGTGCCAGCGGGGACAGCGGGAATCAGCCCCAGCATTTT. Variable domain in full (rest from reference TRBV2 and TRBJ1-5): EPEVTQTPSHQVTQMGQEVILRCVPISNHLYFYWYRQILGQKVEFLVSFYNNEISEKSEIFDDQFSVERPDGSNFTLKIRSTKLEDSAMYFCASGDSGNQPQHFGDGTRLSIL.

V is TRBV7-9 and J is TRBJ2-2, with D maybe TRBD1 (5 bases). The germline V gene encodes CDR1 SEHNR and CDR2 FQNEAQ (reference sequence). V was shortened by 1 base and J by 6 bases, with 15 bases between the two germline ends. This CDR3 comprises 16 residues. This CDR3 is CASSLGRRGRAGELFF. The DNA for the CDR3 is TGTGCCAGCAGCTTAGGGAGAAGGGGTCGTGCCGGGGAGCTGTTTTTT.

Written as DNA, the CDR3 is TGTGCCAGCACTTCGACAGGGCCGGGGAACATTCAGTACTTC. It encodes CASTSTGPGNIQYF. The chain recombines TRBV6-1 with TRBJ2-4, with TRBD1 matching 7 bases. Germline V gives CDR1 MNHNS, CDR2 SASEGT. This CDR3 is built from 14 residues. V gave up 7 bases and J gave up 7 bases; unmatched junction bases: 10.

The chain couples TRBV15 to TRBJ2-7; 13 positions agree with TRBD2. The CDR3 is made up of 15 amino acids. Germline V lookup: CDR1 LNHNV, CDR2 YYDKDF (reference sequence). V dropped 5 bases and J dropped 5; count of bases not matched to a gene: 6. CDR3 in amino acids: CATSVGLAGEHEQYF. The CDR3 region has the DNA TGTGCCACCAGCGTCGGACTAGCGGGAGAACACGAGCAGTACTTC.

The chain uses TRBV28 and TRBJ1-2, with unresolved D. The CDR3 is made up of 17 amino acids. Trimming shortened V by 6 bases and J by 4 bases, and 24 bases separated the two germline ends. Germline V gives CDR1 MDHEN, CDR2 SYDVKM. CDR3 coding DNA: TGTGCCAGCAGCTTGGTGATGTCCGGCGGATTGTCCTATGGCTACACCTTC. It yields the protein CASSLVMSGGLSYGYTF.

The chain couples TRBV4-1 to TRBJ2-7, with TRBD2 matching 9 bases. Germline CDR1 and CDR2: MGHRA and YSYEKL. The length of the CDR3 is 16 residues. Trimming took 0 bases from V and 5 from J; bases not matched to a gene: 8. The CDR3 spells CASSQDRGSGSDEQYF. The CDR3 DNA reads TGCGCCAGCAGCCAAGATCGGGGTAGCGGGAGCGACGAGCAGTACTTC.

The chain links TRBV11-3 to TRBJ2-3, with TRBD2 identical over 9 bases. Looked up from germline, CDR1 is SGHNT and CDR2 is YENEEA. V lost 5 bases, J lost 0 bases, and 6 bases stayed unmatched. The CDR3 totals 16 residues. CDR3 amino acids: CASSRGTSRSTDTQYF. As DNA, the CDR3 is TGTGCCAGCAGCCGCGGGACTAGCAGGAGCACAGATACGCAGTATTTT.

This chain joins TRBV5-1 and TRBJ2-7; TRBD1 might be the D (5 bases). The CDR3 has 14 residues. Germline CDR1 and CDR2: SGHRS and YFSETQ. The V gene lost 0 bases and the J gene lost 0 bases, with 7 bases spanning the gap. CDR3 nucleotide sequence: TGCGCCAGCAGCTTGGACGGACACTCCTACGAGCAGTACTTC. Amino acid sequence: CASSLDGHSYEQYF.

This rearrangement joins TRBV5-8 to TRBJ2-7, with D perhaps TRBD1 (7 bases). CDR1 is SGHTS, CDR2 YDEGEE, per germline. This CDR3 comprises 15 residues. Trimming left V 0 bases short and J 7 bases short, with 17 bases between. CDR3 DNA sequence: TGTGCCAGCAGCTTGGGCGGAGGGGGCCCTCAGGAGCAGTACTTC. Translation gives CASSLGGGGPQEQYF.

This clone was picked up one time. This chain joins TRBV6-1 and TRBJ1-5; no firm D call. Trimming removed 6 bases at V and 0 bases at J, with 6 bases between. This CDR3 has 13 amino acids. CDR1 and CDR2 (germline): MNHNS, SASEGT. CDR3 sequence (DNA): TGTGCCAGCAGACTCTATAGCAATCAGCCCCAGCATTTT. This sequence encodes CASRLYSNQPQHF.

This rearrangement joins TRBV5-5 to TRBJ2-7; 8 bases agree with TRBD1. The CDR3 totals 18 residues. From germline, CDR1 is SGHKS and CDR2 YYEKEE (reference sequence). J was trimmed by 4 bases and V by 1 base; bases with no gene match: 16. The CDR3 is CASSLTEGVRQGRYEQYF. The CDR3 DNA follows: TGTGCCAGCAGCTTGACGGAGGGGGTTAGACAGGGGCGTTACGAGCAGTACTTC. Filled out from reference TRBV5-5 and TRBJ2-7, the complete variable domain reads DAGVTQSPTHLIKTRGQQVTLRCSPISGHKSVSWYQQVLGQGPQFIFQYYEKEERGRGNFPDRFSARQFPNYSSELNVNALLLGDSALYLCASSLTEGVRQGRYEQYFGPGTRLTVT.

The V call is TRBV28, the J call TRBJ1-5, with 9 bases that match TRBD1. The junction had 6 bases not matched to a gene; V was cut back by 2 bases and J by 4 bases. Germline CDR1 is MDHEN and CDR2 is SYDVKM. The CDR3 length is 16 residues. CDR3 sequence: CASSLPGQGPNQPQHF. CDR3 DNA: TGTGCCAGCAGTTTACCAGGACAGGGGCCTAATCAGCCCCAGCATTTT.

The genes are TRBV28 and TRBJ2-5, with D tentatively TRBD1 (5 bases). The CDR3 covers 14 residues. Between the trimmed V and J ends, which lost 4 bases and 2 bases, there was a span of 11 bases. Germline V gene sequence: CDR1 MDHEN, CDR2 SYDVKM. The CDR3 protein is CASSSSGQQETQYF. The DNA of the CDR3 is TGTGCCAGCAGTTCGTCCGGACAACAAGAGACCCAGTACTTC.

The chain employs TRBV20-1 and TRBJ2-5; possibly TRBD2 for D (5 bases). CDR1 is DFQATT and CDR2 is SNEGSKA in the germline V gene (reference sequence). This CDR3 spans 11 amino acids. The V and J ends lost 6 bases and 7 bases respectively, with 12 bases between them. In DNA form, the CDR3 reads TGCAGTGCCAAGTCGGGGTGGACCCAGTACTTC. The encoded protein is CSAKSGWTQYF.

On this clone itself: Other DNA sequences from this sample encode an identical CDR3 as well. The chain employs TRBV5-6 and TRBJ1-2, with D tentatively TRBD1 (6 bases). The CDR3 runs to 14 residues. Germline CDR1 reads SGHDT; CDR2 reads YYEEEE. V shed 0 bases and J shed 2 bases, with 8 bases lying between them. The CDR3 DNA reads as TGTGCCAGCAGCTTGGTGCAGGGGAACTATGGCTACACCTTC. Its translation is CASSLVQGNYGYTF.

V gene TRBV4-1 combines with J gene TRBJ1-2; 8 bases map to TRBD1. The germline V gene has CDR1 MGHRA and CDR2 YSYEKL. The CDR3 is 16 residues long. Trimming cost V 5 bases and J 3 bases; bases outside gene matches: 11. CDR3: CASSTRSGGVYYGYTF. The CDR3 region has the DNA TGCGCCAGCAGCACAAGATCAGGGGGCGTGTACTATGGCTACACCTTC.

The CDR3 region has the DNA TGCGCCAGTTTACTAGCGCCTACCTACAATGAGCAGTTCTTC. This sequence encodes CASLLAPTYNEQFF. This chain links TRBV5-1 with TRBJ2-1; 7 nucleotides match TRBD2. The germline gives CDR1 SGHRS, CDR2 YFSETQ. This CDR3 region has 14 residues. With 8 bases clipped from V and 2 bases from J, the junction kept 7 bases outside the gene matches.